This TCR beta chain originates from a study of beta chain features in type 1 diabetes. General study results and limits: Diminished insertions and augmented deletions at VDJ junctions characterized type 1 diabetes patients.

Germline V CDR1 and CDR2: SGHTA, FQGTGA. Trimming at V came to 2 bases and at J to 2 bases, leaving 10 bases not matched to a gene. The CDR3 consists of 17 residues. Sequencing targeted expressed TCRB transcripts, as all isolated RNA had been reverse transcribed. The protocol was immunoSEQ multiplex PCR, while the TCRdb copy is restricted to in-frame clones and leaves out a portion. Of 850,000 to 900,000 clones listed, roughly 15% are singletons. Markers CD45RO/CCR7/CD25/CD127/CD95/CD27 served to sort CD4+ naive, central memory, regulatory and stem cell-like memory cells. On this clone itself: As yet, its antigen is unknown.

The sequenced material came from naive CD4+ T cells from blood. The clonotype originates from a woman between 18 and 30 years old in good health. The chain uses TRBV7-3 and TRBJ2-3; 7 bases fit TRBD2. The CDR3 coding sequence is TGTGCCAGCAGCTTAGGTCGGAGAGCGGGACTCACAGATACGCAGTATTTT. Translating it yields CASSLGRRAGLTDTQYF.